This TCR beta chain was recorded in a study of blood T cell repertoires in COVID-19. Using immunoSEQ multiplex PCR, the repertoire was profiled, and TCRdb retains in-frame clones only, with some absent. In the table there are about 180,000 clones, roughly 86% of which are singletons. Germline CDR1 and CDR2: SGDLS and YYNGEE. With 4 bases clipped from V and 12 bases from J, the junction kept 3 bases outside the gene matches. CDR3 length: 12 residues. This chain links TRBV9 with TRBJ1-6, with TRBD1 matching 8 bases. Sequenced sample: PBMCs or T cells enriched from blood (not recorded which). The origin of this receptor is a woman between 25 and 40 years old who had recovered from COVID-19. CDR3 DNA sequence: TGTGCCAGCAGCTTCGGACAGGGACCCCTCCACTTT. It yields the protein CASSFGQGPLHF.